These 11 T cell receptor beta chains share one sample of origin, sequenced in a study of blood T cell repertoires in COVID-19. TCRdb's table, derived via immunoSEQ multiplex PCR, lists solely in-frame clones and lacks some. This sample has tens of thousands of clones, with around 89% found just once. Sequenced: peripheral blood. The receptors were sampled from a woman of 80 years or more with acute or convalescent COVID-19.

V usage is TRBV6-5 and J usage is TRBJ1-2; 8 bases are shared with TRBD1. The CDR3 is 14 residues long. Germline V gene sequence: CDR1 MNHEY, CDR2 SVGAGI. The ends lost 5 bases at V and 0 bases at J; junction bases unmatched: 2. CDR3: CASSPDRANYGYTF. Here the CDR3 DNA reads TGTGCCAGCAGTCCGGACAGGGCTAACTATGGCTACACCTTC.

The rearrangement uses TRBV15 and TRBJ1-3; 8 bases align to TRBD1. J lost 4 bases, V lost 3 bases, and 2 bases had no gene match. Germline CDR1 is LNHNV and CDR2 is YYDKDF (reference sequence). This CDR3 region has 14 residues. The CDR3 region is CATSRDRVGNTIYF. CDR3 in DNA: TGTGCCACCAGCAGGGACAGGGTAGGAAACACCATATATTTT.

The rearrangement joins TRBV7-6 to TRBJ2-5; 7 bases line up with TRBD2. The CDR3 sequence is 13 residues long. Losses at the gene ends were 4 bases for V and 3 bases for J; bases not matched to a gene: 2. The germline CDR1 and CDR2 sequences are SGHVS and FNYEAQ. In DNA form, the CDR3 reads TGTGCCAGCAGCTACGGGACTAAAGAGACCCAGTACTTC. Protein sequence: CASSYGTKETQYF.

This rearrangement joins TRBV12-5 to TRBJ1-5, with TRBD1 identical over 7 bases. Germline CDR1 LGHNT, CDR2 FRNRAP. The CDR3 runs to 11 residues. As DNA, the CDR3 is TGTGTGGGACAGTACAATCAGCCCCAGCATTTT. Translation gives CVGQYNQPQHF.

With respect to this clone: A junction boundary mismatches the germline segment, possibly from a read error. The rearrangement uses TRBV5-1 and TRBJ2-2; D may be TRBD1 (6 bases). Germline V gives CDR1 SGHRS, CDR2 YFSETQ. The CDR3 covers 14 residues. DNA of the CDR3: TGCGCCGGCAGCTTTTCACAGGGTTTGGGGGAGCTGTTTTTT. It specifies CAGSFSQGLGELFF.

This chain joins TRBV7-9 and TRBJ2-2; TRBD2 matches 15 bases. The CDR3 length is 18 residues. Per germline, CDR1 SEHNR and CDR2 FQNEAQ (reference sequence). V shed 7 bases and J 4 bases; nucleotides not matched to a gene: 10. The CDR3 is CASIVWTSGGAGTGELFF. CDR3 sequence (DNA): TGTGCCAGCATCGTTTGGACTAGCGGGGGGGCCGGCACCGGGGAGCTGTTTTTT. Full variable domain (rest looked up from reference TRBV7-9 and TRBJ2-2): DTGVSQNPRHKITKRGQNVTFRCDPISEHNRLYWYRQTLGQGPEFLTYFQNEAQLEKSRLLSDRFSAERPKGSFSTLEIQRTEQGDSAMYLCASIVWTSGGAGTGELFFGEGSRLTVL.

V is TRBV6-6 and J is TRBJ2-5; the D gene is possibly TRBD1 (6 bases). In germline, CDR1 is MNHNY, CDR2 SVGAGI (reference sequence). V was trimmed by 6 bases and J by 5 bases, leaving 10 bases between them. The CDR3 is 12 residues long. CDR3 DNA sequence: TGTGCCAGCAGGAGGGGGAGTGAGACCCAGTACTTC. Amino acid sequence: CASRRGSETQYF.

The gene calls are TRBV18 and TRBJ2-3; D not resolved. The CDR3 totals 14 residues. Germline values: CDR1 KGHSH, CDR2 LQKENI. The V gene lost 1 base and the J gene lost 1 base, with 6 bases spanning the gap. The CDR3, as DNA: TGTGCCAGCTCACCACAAACTGGCACAGATACGCAGTATTTT. It yields the protein CASSPQTGTDTQYF.

The V and J genes are TRBV19 and TRBJ2-1; a weak D match, TRBD2 (6 bases). The CDR3 sequence is 12 residues long. Trimming cost V 5 bases and J 9 bases, with 11 bases left between them. Germline V lookup: CDR1 LNHDA, CDR2 SQIVND (reference sequence). CDR3 nucleotides: TGTGCCAGTAGTTTGGGACTGGCTGAGCAGTTCTTC. It codes for CASSLGLAEQFF.

This clone has more than one count but fewer than ten. This sequence joins TRBV18 and TRBJ2-1; 13 bases match TRBD2. CDR3 length equals 17 residues. Trimming took 4 bases from V and 5 from J; bases not matched to a gene: 8. Germline values: CDR1 KGHSH, CDR2 LQKENI. This CDR3 is CASSLTTSGRPHNEQFF. CDR3 DNA sequence: TGTGCCAGCTCACTAACGACTAGCGGGAGGCCCCACAATGAGCAGTTCTTC.

The rearrangement links TRBV19 to TRBJ2-7; TRBD2 aligns across 11 bases. The V gene's germline CDR1 is LNHDA and CDR2 SQIVND (reference sequence). CDR3 size: 15 residues. Trimming cost V 4 bases and J 7 bases; bases outside gene matches: 9. In nucleotides, the CDR3 is TGTGCCAGTAGTAAGAGGACTAGCGGGCCTGGGGAGCAGTACTTC. This translates into CASSKRTSGPGEQYF.